A selection of T cell receptor beta chains follows, all from one sample in a study of T cells expressing NK-cell markers. TCRdb reanalyzed the 5' RACE reads and collapses them to one entry per CDR3 protein, without DNA. Found here are some 340,000 distinct CDR3 sequences; the top ten clones hold about 5.2%. The sequencing sample was made of blood T cells: a sorted CD56 or NKG2C T cell subset, CD4+ or CD8+ T cells, or bulk PBMC T cells (not recorded which). Receptors originate from a man aged 18-70 years in good health. Each CDR3 is given with its conserved first and last residue.

J	V	CDR3
TRBJ2-3	TRBV7-2	CASSQTGGLRTDTQYF
TRBJ2-3	TRBV19	CASSSPGTGGKRDTQYF
TRBJ2-7	TRBV29-1	CSVARQGRTYEQYF
TRBJ1-6	TRBV11-3	CASSLVYEGLSYNSPLHF
TRBJ1-1	TRBV6-1	CASIPGQGVTEAFF
TRBJ2-7	TRBV28	CASRPDRAGSYEQYF
TRBJ1-1	TRBV12-3/TRBV12-4	CASTLFNTNTEAFF
TRBJ2-1	TRBV5-1	CASSFQDRDRGTDEQFF
TRBJ2-7	TRBV7-2	CASSLRRDRAAGEQYF
TRBJ1-6	TRBV20-1	CSATRTGESFSPLHF
TRBJ2-5	TRBV2	CASSDQVEGQETQYF
TRBJ2-7	TRBV12-3/TRBV12-4	CASSLYGNYEQYF
TRBJ2-1	TRBV18	CASSPTGALIRSSYNEQFF
TRBJ1-5	TRBV7-2	CASSGAGGTLLQPQHF
TRBJ2-3	TRBV6-5	CASSHRDRVYTDTQYF
TRBJ2-5	TRBV7-2	CASSLIVLALETQYF
TRBJ2-2	TRBV9	CASSTDRGAGELFF
TRBJ1-1	TRBV6-5	CASSYSANMNTEAFF
TRBJ1-1	TRBV6-1	CASTPNGGQANTEAFF
TRBJ1-6	TRBV28	CASSLAPLEGSPLHF
TRBJ2-1	TRBV2	CASSIHPSGGGEQFF
TRBJ2-5	TRBV11-2	CASSYRQVGETQYF
TRBJ2-5	TRBV5-1	CASSYIAGLGETQYF
TRBJ2-5	TRBV4-1	CASSHQRTEQETQYF
TRBJ2-3	TRBV6-6	CASRGLARATQYF
TRBJ2-2	TRBV6-1	CASSKARGANTGELFF
TRBJ2-3	TRBV2	CASSEDSGVRTDTQYF
TRBJ1-6	TRBV20-1	CSATAGSINSPLHF
TRBJ2-5	TRBV27	CASSFKGRKGAAQYF
TRBJ1-1	TRBV6-2/TRBV6-3	CAGRKGLRDTEAFF
TRBJ2-1	TRBV5-1	CASSFAYRDRAVADEQFF
TRBJ2-7	TRBV3-1	CASSLSAGNEQYF
TRBJ2-7	TRBV6-2/TRBV6-3	CASSYRRQGAYEQYF
TRBJ2-3	TRBV4-1	CASSQDRGGIRGTDTQYF
TRBJ1-1	TRBV20-1	CSAMTDPRRDTEAFF
TRBJ2-1	TRBV6-1	CASSLPGVPSYNEQFF
TRBJ1-1	TRBV4-2	CASSQDLNRGRDTEAFF
TRBJ2-2	TRBV5-1	CASSYGSRTYGELFF
TRBJ2-1	TRBV19	CASRTARRLNEQFF
TRBJ2-5	TRBV19	CASSILGQRETQYF
TRBJ2-7	TRBV20-1	CSAQRQGSYEQYF
TRBJ2-2	TRBV28	CASSLLAGGTGELFF
TRBJ1-4	TRBV5-1	CASSRDTGTNEKLFF
TRBJ2-1	TRBV6-5	CASSSTGEVQFF
TRBJ1-4	TRBV6-1	CASTLTGTAEKLFF
TRBJ1-1	TRBV20-1	CSARARQLTSLSANTEAFF